This T cell receptor (beta chain) was observed in a study of Ad26.COV2.S vaccination and SARS-CoV-2 variants. Study details: The donor belonged to the COV1001 Ad26.COV2.S trial arm. Once or twice, 56 days apart, Ad26.COV2.S was delivered intramuscularly.

Indicated treatment: 15 to 20 received Ad26.COV2.S at low or high dose, single or two shots; several received placebo; per-sample allocation not given. Sampling was done on day 63 after the first vaccine or placebo injection. Immunization relied on an Ad26 vector, which expressed Wuhan-strain SARS-CoV-2 spike. Assay used: immunoSEQ multiplex PCR; TCRdb lists only in-frame clones, some missing. The sample has around 300,000 clones; almost 90% are singletons. Study-wide points: An underestimation of total T cell responses may have resulted from the TCR breadth and depth analyses.

About this clone itself: As yet, its antigen is unknown.

Sequenced here: peripheral blood, sampled in a trial of Ad26.COV2.S vaccine versus placebo. The sequence derives from a person aged 18-65 years who received the Ad26.COV2.S COVID-19 vaccine or a placebo.

Here the CDR3 reads CASSTTGGVEAFF. DNA of the CDR3: TGTGCCAGTAGTACCACAGGGGGAGTAGAAGCTTTCTTT. The chain uses TRBV19 and TRBJ1-1; 8 nucleotides match TRBD1. CDR3 length: 13 amino acids. Trimming cost V 4 bases and J 8 bases; bases outside gene matches: 6. The germline V gene encodes CDR1 LNHDA and CDR2 SQIVND (reference sequence).